This T cell receptor beta chain was recovered during a study of quantifying T cell responses using KT2 cells (dated by TCRdb to 2015 to 2018). Background on the whole study: RNA was DNase-treated and reverse transcribed with TCR alpha and beta constant-region primers, mostly using SuperScript III. The efficiency of the T4 ligation step under optimum conditions was estimated to be greater than 8.5%. To prevent over-amplification, PCR2 was performed as a SYBR Green qPCR and halted at a predetermined fluorescence threshold. Broad study findings and their caveats: No side-by-side comparison between this pipeline and other TCR sequencing techniques was included in the study. Even at the lowest spike-in tested, roughly one KT2 cell per 100,000 PBMC, KT2 sequences were still detected. Counts of KT2 alpha and beta sequences scaled linearly with input KT2 cell number over several orders of magnitude. Saturation was seen in the detection of KT2 sequences when very high numbers of KT2 cells were spiked in.

This clonotype was detected ten times or more. The clone's antigen remains unknown. No much larger clonotype is one base removed from it; base qualities were not supplied. The CDR3 goes from the cysteine to the phenylalanine over 17 residues. Only the CDR3 DNA stays, 51 bases, in frame from base 1. V is trimmed back by 0 bases and J by 9 bases, and the junction contains 13 bases that no gene match accounts for. Looking up the germline V gene yields CDR1 LGHNA and CDR2 YSLEER. The receptor library was made with UMI-ligation and nested PCR. A single-stranded oligonucleotide bearing the Illumina SP2 sequence and a UMI was ligated to the 3' end of the cDNA with T4 RNA ligase 1. PCR1 used 4 to 5 cycles (98 degrees C 15 s, 69 degrees C 30 s, 72 degrees C 40 s), and the beta primer was an equimolar mix of RC1.1 and RC1.2 that covered TRBC1 and TRBC2. From PCR2 onward, TCR alpha and beta chains were processed separately, and sample indices and Illumina adaptors were added. The UMI comprised 12 random nucleotides, as two hexamers separated by a spacer, placed after an 8-base spacer. Libraries were sequenced on an Illumina MiSeq using v2 2x251 paired-end chemistry, with 12 samples typically included per run. To increase diversity, roughly 5-8% PhiX DNA was added to each sequencing library. Regarding the original processing steps: bcl2fastq converted raw reads to FASTQ, and Demultiplexor demultiplexed the reads by dual indices. V and J genes were assigned by Decombinator through tag matching, with a single base-pair mismatch permitted. UMIs were used by Collapsinator to correct both sequencing errors and frequency errors caused by PCR heterogeneity. Decombinator identifiers were converted to nucleotide sequence by CDR3Translator, the sequences were translated to amino acids, and CDR3 was extracted using C- and N-terminal motifs. A cluster of KT2 sequences that shared one unique molecular identifier was counted as a single distinct KT2 TCR. TCRdb ran its own pipeline on the public reads, namely fastp trimming at Q25 and MiXCR clone calling, and kept in-frame beta chains. Every CDR3 protein is listed once, alongside the most common genes and DNA of its rows. The V and J calls come from TCRdb's annotation, not from the publication. In this sample the table shows 25,000 to 35,000 distinct CDR3 sequences, around 10% of which occur a single time. In total, the top ten clones hold roughly 10% of the sample.

To test the sensitivity and accuracy of the pipeline, known numbers of KT2, a T cell clone whose TCR had already been sequenced, were spiked into unfractionated PBMC. A range of KT2-to-PBMC ratios was produced by mixing KT2 cells with a fixed number of PBMC. Sequenced sample: PBMCs spiked with cells of the T cell clone KT2. The V and J segments used are TRBV4-3 and TRBJ2-1, with 8 junctional bases fitting TRBD2. The source is a human donor. The CDR3 reads as follows: CASSQEGWLAGGGEQFF. The nucleotides read TGCGCCAGCAGCCAAGAAGGGTGGCTAGCGGGCGGAGGTGAGCAGTTCTTC.